These 8 T cell receptor beta chains originate from one sample sequenced in a study of CD8+ T cells in alopecia areata (dated 2018 in TCRdb). Receptors were amplified or captured by the immunoSEQ multiplex PCR assay. To provide template for TCR sequencing, every sample had RNA extracted and reverse transcribed into cDNA. The source is immuneACCESS, and TCRdb retained only in-frame sequences with V and J called. Part of the clones is not carried over; for the studies checked, unresolved V genes explain less than half of this, and the remainder is unexplained. The table for this sample lists 95,000 to 120,000 clones; approximately 59% of them were counted only once. The top ten clonotypes cover about 20% of the sample. The source material was CD8+ T cells sorted from blood. The receptor set was obtained from a human donor in good health.

The chain couples TRBV7-8 to TRBJ2-7; tentatively, D is TRBD1 or TRBD2 (5 bases each). The V end was cut by 1 base, the J end by 5 bases, with 9 bases between. The CDR3 contains 13 residues. In germline, CDR1 is SGHVS, CDR2 FQNEAQ. CDR3 coding DNA: TGTGCCAGCAGCTTAGTGCTGGGGGACGAGCAGTACTTC. Amino acid sequence: CASSLVLGDEQYF.

The chain employs TRBV15 and TRBJ2-7; D is perhaps TRBD2 (6 bases). V gave up 0 bases and J gave up 4 bases, with 19 bases separating them. Germline V lookup: CDR1 LNHNV, CDR2 YYDKDF (reference sequence). The CDR3 loop spans 17 amino acids. The CDR3 coding sequence is TGTGCCACCAGCAGAGATCACGGGACTCCGGAGAAGTACGAGCAGTACTTC. It is translated as CATSRDHGTPEKYEQYF. Filled out from reference TRBV15 and TRBJ2-7, the complete variable domain reads DAMVIQNPRYQVTQFGKPVTLSCSQTLNHNVMYWYQQKSSQAPKLLFHYYDKDFNNEADTPDNFQSRRPNTSFCFLDIRSPGLGDTAMYLCATSRDHGTPEKYEQYFGPGTRLTVT.

The rearrangement uses TRBV5-1 and TRBJ2-2; 9 bases are shared with TRBD1. V lost 1 base and J lost 1; bases outside the gene matches: 2. CDR1 SGHRS and CDR2 YFSETQ come from the germline V gene. The CDR3 runs to 16 residues. The chain's CDR3 is CASSLLGQGNTGELFF. The CDR3 bases are TGCGCCAGCAGCTTGTTGGGACAGGGGAACACCGGGGAGCTGTTTTTT. Full variable domain (remainder filled in from reference TRBV5-1 and TRBJ2-2): KAGVTQTPRYLIKTRGQQVTLSCSPISGHRSVSWYQQTPGQGLQFLFEYFSETQRNKGNFPGRFSGRQFSNSRSEMNVSTLELGDSALYLCASSLLGQGNTGELFFGEGSRLTVL.

J is TRBJ2-5 and V is TRBV7-9; D perhaps matches TRBD1 (7 bases). The CDR3 runs to 18 residues. The germline V and J ends were trimmed by 8 bases and 0 bases, with 25 bases remaining between them. Germline V lookup: CDR1 SEHNR, CDR2 FQNEAQ (reference sequence). The CDR3 reads CASGGTGDFGAYQETQYF. The CDR3 region has the DNA TGTGCCAGCGGGGGCACAGGGGACTTCGGGGCGTACCAAGAGACCCAGTACTTC.

The chain joins TRBV5-6 to TRBJ1-2, with D possibly being TRBD1 (6 bases). The CDR3 spans 13 residues. The ends were cut back, 5 bases at V and 4 bases at J, with 12 bases in the middle. From germline, CDR1 is SGHDT and CDR2 YYEEEE. CDR3 coding DNA: TGTGCCAGCAGTTTTGGACAGTCCTATGGCTACACCTTC. Its protein product is CASSFGQSYGYTF.

This chain joins TRBV7-9 and TRBJ2-3, with TRBD2 matching 13 bases. Unmatched junction bases numbered 8, after V lost 11 bases and J lost 0 bases. Germline V gene lookup returns CDR1 SEHNR and CDR2 FQNEAQ (reference sequence). The CDR3 has 16 residues. CDR3 in DNA: TGTGCCGGACAGACTAGCGGGGGGTCTAGCACAGATACGCAGTATTTT. It codes for CAGQTSGGSSTDTQYF.

V is TRBV7-9 and J is TRBJ2-7; a weak D match, TRBD2 (5 bases). Germline V CDR1 and CDR2: SEHNR, FQNEAQ (reference sequence). Trimming pared 5 bases from V and 6 bases from J, leaving 11 bases between. The CDR3 runs to 12 residues. The CDR3 region has the DNA TGTGCCAGCAGCCCCCAGCGGTCCGAGCAGTACTTC. This translates into CASSPQRSEQYF.

Here the CDR3 DNA reads TGTGCCAGCAGCCGAACCCAATTCCTCTCACCCCTCCACTTT. Protein product: CASSRTQFLSPLHF. The V and J genes are TRBV14 and TRBJ1-6; D gene unclear. The V end lost 4 bases, the J end lost 10 bases, and 14 bases lay between the germline ends. The V gene's germline CDR1 is SGHDN and CDR2 FVKESK. This CDR3 spans 14 amino acids.